These 23 T cell receptor beta chains came from one sample sequenced in a study. TCRdb analysed the 5' RACE reads with MiXCR anew, one entry per CDR3 protein. The sample yields approximately 5,800 distinct CDR3 sequences, just over 30% seen once. The sample consisted of memory CD4+ T cells sorted from a lymph node. Subset given: memory CD4+ T cells, CD4+CD45RO+CD25-. The receptor source for this set is a female donor with breast cancer.

This clonotype is labeled medium-sized (0.01 to 0.1%). The genes are TRBV5-1 and TRBJ2-1; D remains ambiguous. Germline V gives CDR1 SGHRS, CDR2 YFSETQ. Deletions cut 0 bases from V and 4 bases from J, with 8 bases between. The CDR3 extends over 14 amino acids. In DNA, the CDR3 is TGCGCCAGCAGCTTGGTTGGCCGGTACAATGAGCAGTTCTTC. As protein: CASSLVGRYNEQFF. Using reference TRBV5-1 and TRBJ2-1 for the parts outside the CDR3, the full variable domain is KAGVTQTPRYLIKTRGQQVTLSCSPISGHRSVSWYQQTPGQGLQFLFEYFSETQRNKGNFPGRFSGRQFSNSRSEMNVSTLELGDSALYLCASSLVGRYNEQFFGPGTRLTVL.

About this clonotype itself: A much more abundant neighbour one base away suggests this may be a read error. CDR3 in amino acids: CASSRPRQDEAFF. The CDR3 bases are TGTGCCAGCAGCCGGCCGCGACAGGATGAAGCTTTCTTT. This rearrangement joins TRBV3-1 to TRBJ1-1; weak D call: TRBD1 (6 bases). Trimming removed 4 bases at V and 7 bases at J, with 13 bases between. The germline V gene encodes CDR1 LGHDT and CDR2 YNNKEL (reference sequence). CDR3 length equals 13 residues. The full variable domain, with the rest looked up from reference TRBV3-1 and TRBJ1-1, is DTAVSQTPKYLVTQMGNDKSIKCEQNLGHDTMYWYKQDSKKFLKIMFSYNNKELIINETVPNRFSPKSPDKAHLNLHINSLELGDSAVYFCASSRPRQDEAFFGQGTRLTVV.

The sample holds a few counts of this clonotype. This sequence may be a read error, since a much larger clone differs from it by one base. V gene TRBV7-9 combines with J gene TRBJ1-6; the D is unclear. CDR3 length: 15 amino acids. The germline CDR1 and CDR2 sequences are SEHNR and FQNEAQ (reference sequence). Here the CDR3 reads CASSPDGRSNSPRHF. The CDR3 bases are TGTGCCAGCAGCCCGGACGGCCGGTCCAATTCACCCCGCCACTTT.

Many counts were recorded for this clonotype. This chain links TRBV7-9 with TRBJ2-1; 8 positions agree with TRBD2. Germline CDR1 reads SEHNR; CDR2 reads FQNEAQ (reference sequence). After removal of 5 bases from V and 4 bases from J, the junction contained 4 bases not matched to a gene. This CDR3 has 14 residues. CDR3 DNA: TGTGCCAGCAGCCAGCGGGAGTCGTACAATGAGCAGTTCTTC. This codes for CASSQRESYNEQFF.

This chain joins TRBV19 and TRBJ1-1; D is unresolved. The CDR3 has 13 residues. Germline V gene data show CDR1 as LNHDA and CDR2 as SQIVND (reference sequence). Trimming took off 8 bases at V and 7 bases at J, with 17 bases between the two ends. CDR3 bases: TGTGCCAGTGGGTTGAACGAGGGCAGTGAAGCTTTCTTT. As protein: CASGLNEGSEAFF.

This clonotype qualifies as medium-sized. The genes are TRBV7-2 and TRBJ1-1, with D unclear. V lost 4 bases, J lost 1 base, and 7 bases lay in between. Germline V gene data show CDR1 as SGHTA and CDR2 as FQGNSA. This CDR3 spans 13 amino acids. CDR3 sequence reads: CASSSRQNTEAFF. As DNA, the CDR3 is TGTGCCAGCAGCTCCCGACAGAACACTGAAGCTTTCTTT.

This clonotype has ten or more counts. Since a much larger clone is just one base distant, this may be a read error. Since no conserved phenylalanine or tryptophan closes the CDR3, a read error is the likely cause. The chain has TRBV4-2 and TRBJ1-5; D is perhaps TRBD1 (6 bases). Germline V gene sequence: CDR1 LGHNA, CDR2 YNFKEQ. V was clipped by 0 bases and J by 7 bases, with 13 bases between them. The CDR3 extends over 15 amino acids. CDR3 sequence (DNA): TGTGCCAGCAGCCAAGATAGGGGGGGCGCCCAGCCCCAGCATTCT. It yields the protein CASSQDRGGAQPQHS.

In this sample, this clonotype turned up many times. The chain links TRBV4-1 to TRBJ2-5; the match to TRBD2 covers 12 bases. The germline gives CDR1 MGHRA, CDR2 YSYEKL. The CDR3 has 15 amino acids. V gave up 2 bases and J gave up 5 bases; unmatched junction bases: 3. CDR3 coding DNA: TGCGCCAGCAGCCAACTAGCGGGGGGGAGGGAGACCCAGTACTTC. This sequence encodes CASSQLAGGRETQYF.

The sample holds many counts of this clonotype. The chain couples TRBV5-4 to TRBJ1-2; D not certain. The V end was cut by 0 bases, the J end by 8 bases, with 11 bases between. The CDR3 length is 13 residues. CDR1 and CDR2 from the germline V gene are SGHNT and YYREEE (reference sequence). DNA of the CDR3: TGTGCCAGCAGCTTGGCCATATCCGTGGGCTACACCTTC. As protein: CASSLAISVGYTF.

In this sample, this clonotype turned up a few times. It may be a read error: a sequence one base away is much more abundant. This chain links TRBV19 with TRBJ1-5; TRBD1 might be the D (5 bases). This CDR3 region has 12 residues. Per the germline V gene, CDR1 is LNHDA and CDR2 is SQIVND (reference sequence). This CDR3 is CASSIAGQLQHF. CDR3 in DNA: TGTGCCAGTAGTATAGCAGGGCAGCTCCAGCATTTT. The full variable domain, its missing parts supplied by reference TRBV19 and TRBJ1-5, is DGGITQSPKYLFRKEGQNVTLSCEQNLNHDAMYWYRQDPGQGLRLIYYSQIVNDFQKGDIAEGYSVSREKKESFPLTVTSAQKNPTAFYLCASSIAGQLQHFGDGTRLSIL.

The chain recombines TRBV18 with TRBJ2-5, with 7 bases that match TRBD1. Germline V lookup: CDR1 KGHSH, CDR2 LQKENI. After removal of 4 bases from V and 2 bases from J, the junction contained 4 bases not matched to a gene. The CDR3 contains 14 residues. CDR3 nucleotides: TGTGCCAGCTCACAGAGACAGGGACAAGAGACCCAGTACTTC. Translation: CASSQRQGQETQYF. Full variable domain (outside the CDR3, taken from reference TRBV18 and TRBJ2-5): NAGVMQNPRHLVRRRGQEARLRCSPMKGHSHVYWYRQLPEEGLKFMVYLQKENIIDESGMPKERFSAEFPKEGPSILRIQQVVRGDSAAYFCASSQRQGQETQYFGPGTRLLVL.

This clonotype was recorded many times. V gene TRBV7-9 combines with J gene TRBJ1-2; 8 bases are a match to TRBD1. Germline V gene sequence: CDR1 SEHNR, CDR2 FQNEAQ (reference sequence). The CDR3 extends over 15 amino acids. Trimming took 4 bases from V and 8 from J; bases not matched to a gene: 12. The CDR3: CASSSPGQGSRGYTF. The DNA for the CDR3 is TGTGCCAGCAGCTCACCCGGACAGGGCAGCAGAGGCTACACCTTC.

By share of the sample, this clonotype is large. The chain uses TRBV7-9 and TRBJ2-1; D unresolved. Per the germline V gene, CDR1 is SEHNR and CDR2 is FQNEAQ (reference sequence). This CDR3 spans 14 amino acids. With 0 bases removed from V and 6 bases from J, the gap between germline ends came to 9 bases. The CDR3 sequence: CASSLAWESNEQFF. The CDR3 nucleotides read TGTGCCAGCAGCTTAGCGTGGGAAAGCAATGAGCAGTTCTTC.

This chain uses TRBV7-6 with TRBJ2-1, with 11 bases that match TRBD2. V lost 5 bases and J lost 6; bases outside the gene matches: 3. The CDR3 sequence is 14 residues long. Germline V gene sequence: CDR1 SGHVS, CDR2 FNYEAQ. The CDR3 loop reads CASSGTSGRNEQFF. The DNA of the CDR3 is TGTGCCAGCAGCGGGACTAGCGGACGCAATGAGCAGTTCTTC. The entire variable domain, with the rest obtained from reference TRBV7-6 and TRBJ2-1, is as follows: GAGVSQSPRYKVTKRGQDVALRCDPISGHVSLYWYRQALGQGPEFLTYFNYEAQQDKSGLPNDRFSAERPEGSISTLTIQRTEQRDSAMYRCASSGTSGRNEQFFGPGTRLTVL.

A note on this clonotype: Relative to the germline gene, one junction end is altered; a read error may explain this. The chain is built from TRBV5-1 and TRBJ2-7; unclear D gene. CDR3 size: 15 residues. The germline gives CDR1 SGHRS, CDR2 YFSETQ. The CDR3 DNA reads as TGCGCCAGCAGCGTTCGCGCAGGCGACGCCTACGAGAAGTACTTC. As protein: CASSVRAGDAYEKYF. Drawing the rest from reference TRBV5-1 and TRBJ2-7, the complete variable domain is KAGVTQTPRYLIKTRGQQVTLSCSPISGHRSVSWYQQTPGQGLQFLFEYFSETQRNKGNFPGRFSGRQFSNSRSEMNVSTLELGDSALYLCASSVRAGDAYEKYFGPGTRLTVT.

This clonotype is medium-sized in the sample. The rearrangement uses TRBV20-1 and TRBJ1-3; D is uncertain. The CDR3 is 13 residues long. Germline-derived CDR1 and CDR2 are DFQATT and SNEGSKA (reference sequence). V was cut by 3 bases and J by 0 bases, with 6 bases left in between. The CDR3 reads CSASRSSGNTIYF. CDR3 in DNA: TGCAGTGCTAGTAGGAGCTCTGGAAACACCATATATTTT.

This clonotype was detected many times. This sequence joins TRBV7-9 and TRBJ1-5; D perhaps matches TRBD1 (6 bases). Trimming took off 3 bases at V and 7 bases at J, with 10 bases between the two ends. Per germline, CDR1 SEHNR and CDR2 FQNEAQ (reference sequence). This CDR3 is built from 13 residues. The DNA for the CDR3 is TGTGCCAGCAGCTTCGATGGGGGCCAGCCCCAGCATTTT. Residues: CASSFDGGQPQHF.

Only a few counts were recorded for this clonotype. V is TRBV15 and J is TRBJ2-7; 7 bases map to TRBD2. J gave up 6 bases and V 0 bases, and 8 bases lay outside the gene matches. Germline V CDR1 and CDR2: LNHNV, YYDKDF (reference sequence). The CDR3 is 15 amino acids. CDR3 in amino acids: CATSRDSRGDLEQYF. The CDR3 DNA sequence: TGTGCCACCAGCAGAGATAGTCGGGGGGATCTCGAGCAGTACTTC.

As for this clonotype: Possible read error: a much larger clone is one base away. The J gene is TRBJ2-3, the V gene TRBV4-1, with 7 bases matching TRBD2. The junction had 22 bases not matched to a gene; V was cut back by 3 bases and J by 10 bases. Per the germline V gene, CDR1 is MGHRA and CDR2 is YSYEKL. The CDR3 sequence is 18 residues long. DNA of the CDR3: TGCGCCAGCAGCCAGGGCGCGGGGGTGGTCCCCACGAATATGGCGCAGTATTTT. Translating it yields CASSQGAGVVPTNMAQYF.

By proportion, this clonotype is large. The DNA of the CDR3 is TGCGCCAGCAGCGAAGGGGGAATCAGTCAGCCCCAGCATTTT. It encodes CASSEGGISQPQHF. This chain joins TRBV5-1 and TRBJ1-5, with D tentatively TRBD1 (6 bases). Germline-derived CDR1 and CDR2 are SGHRS and YFSETQ. Trimming stripped 4 bases from V and 6 bases from J, with 14 bases between. The CDR3 contains 14 residues.

This clonotype occurred a few times. The conserved closing phenylalanine or tryptophan is absent in this CDR3, likely reflecting a read error. V gene TRBV6-6 combines with J gene TRBJ2-3; the D is unclear. The CDR3 is 15 amino acids. CDR1 MNHNY and CDR2 SVGAGI come from the germline V gene (reference sequence). This CDR3 reads CASTPTGGFTDTQYS. CDR3 DNA sequence: TGTGCCAGCACTCCGACTGGCGGTTTCACAGATACACAGTATTCT.

Points on this clonotype: An end of the junction differs from the germline gene, which may be a read error. The chain is built from TRBV5-1 and TRBJ2-1; TRBD2 matches at 13 bases. The CDR3 length is 17 residues. Germline CDR1 is SGHRS and CDR2 is YFSETQ. CDR3 sequence reads: CANSPGLAGEFLNEQFF. As DNA, the CDR3 is TGCGCCAACAGCCCCGGACTAGCGGGAGAGTTTCTCAATGAGCAGTTCTTC.

The rearrangement uses TRBV12-3 or TRBV12-4 and TRBJ2-7, with D unclear. V lost 6 bases, J lost 3 bases, and 6 bases lay in between. This CDR3 spans 11 amino acids. CDR3 sequence: CASSASYEQYF. The CDR3 nucleotides are TGTGCCAGCAGCGCTAGCTACGAGCAGTACTTC.